The T cell receptor beta chain under discussion was sequenced for a study of regulatory T cells in long-lasting Graves disease. CDR3-region Arm-PCR and iRepertoire HTBI primers produced the TCR beta libraries. A single record per CDR3 protein comes from TCRdb applying MiXCR to the multiplex PCR reads. The sample contains some 600,000 distinct CDR3 sequences, 15% to 20% of which appear only once. Time point described: newly diagnosed GD, antithyroid drugs for less than 3 months. After RNA was extracted from PBMCs, the TCR library was made from it. Those enrolled as patients came out of an endocrinology department in Xi'an, China. Losses at the gene ends were 5 bases for V and 4 bases for J; bases not matched to a gene: 12. This CDR3 spans 16 amino acids. Germline lookup yields CDR1 MNHEY and CDR2 SMNVEV (reference sequence). This clonotype appeared many times. These data also featured in a second study, about T cells in Graves' hyperthyroidism and ophthalmopathy. That report notes: No ophthalmopathy progression within 18 months constituted stable Graves' hyperthyroidism.

The V gene is TRBV27, the J gene TRBJ2-3, with 7 bases identical to TRBD2. The source material was peripheral blood mononuclear cells (PBMCs), sampled at new diagnosis, from a patient treated with antithyroid drugs. The sequence came from a man aged 18 to 29 with Graves disease. The CDR3 DNA follows: TGTGCCAGCAGTCCCGCAGGCGCGGGAGTAGCAGATACGCAGTATTTT. Translating gives CASSPAGAGVADTQYF.